This TCR beta chain originates from a study of Graves' ophthalmopathy and Graves' hyperthyroidism. Overall study context: The collection of peripheral blood took place at initial diagnosis, before any treatment.

Transcripts of RNA were the source for amplifying TCR beta CDR3 regions. First-round RT-PCR used HTBI primers; second-round multiplex PCR followed. TCRdb redid the calling of the multiplex PCR reads with MiXCR, one entry per CDR3 protein. The sample comprises about 370,000 distinct CDR3 sequences, around 17% of which are singletons, and 1.6% rests with the top ten. With respect to this clonotype: This may come from a read error, since a much larger clone is one base off.

CDR3 size: 14 residues. After removal of 6 bases from V and 3 bases from J, the junction contained 4 bases not matched to a gene. In germline, CDR1 is MNHEY, CDR2 SVGEGT. Sequenced input: peripheral blood. The receptor comes from a woman under 30 with Graves' ophthalmopathy. V and J are TRBV6-2 or TRBV6-3 and TRBJ2-7, with 11 bases identical to TRBD1. For the CDR3, the DNA is TGTGCCAGCAGGGGGACAGGGGGGGACTACGAGCAGTACTTC. Translation gives CASRGTGGDYEQYF.